This TCR beta chain was captured by sequencing in a study of T cells in localized non-small cell lung cancer. Study observations and caveats: Within adjacent lung there appeared a median around 60 of the top 100 tumor clones. Higher T cell density in the blood was associated with longer overall survival, whereas higher adjacent-lung clonality associated with shorter survival. Exceeding tumor, uninvolved adjacent lung had the highest T cell clonality. Sequencing was restricted to one tumor region; therefore, heterogeneity remains possible.

CDR3 size: 13 residues. Trimming removed 1 base at V and 8 bases at J, with 8 bases between. The germline CDR1 and CDR2 sequences are SEHNR and FQNEAQ (reference sequence). Comment on this clone: Its target is not known.

Profiling relied on immunoSEQ multiplex PCR, and the TCRdb table lists in-frame clones only, not all of them. The data contain about 59,000 clones, roughly 92% of them singletons. This TCR derives from a man between 40 and 70 years old with stage I lung adenocarcinoma. The V call is TRBV7-9, the J call TRBJ1-4; a weak D match, TRBD1 (5 bases). Specimen: peripheral blood, collected before any cancer treatment. In nucleotides, the CDR3 is TGTGCCAGCAGCTTAGTAGGGGACGAAAAACTGTTTTTT. Encoded protein: CASSLVGDEKLFF.